This entry describes one T cell receptor (beta chain). This clone was found once. The antigen it recognizes is unknown. No base-level quality is on record; no much larger clone is a single base apart. The data belong to a study of T cells in localized non-small cell lung cancer (dated by TCRdb to about 2020). Broadly, across the study: T cell repertoires of approximately 250 early-stage NSCLC patients were analyzed, with tumors being compared against uninvolved tumor-adjacent lungs. The cohort was made up of under 250 treatment-naive NSCLC patients whose localized lung tumors had been resected. Of the NSCLC patients, around 130 were male and approximately 110 were female, and the mean age was approximately 64 years.

TCR beta CDR3 regions were sequenced from DNA using the immunoSEQ Assay. Processing in the source paper ran as follows. T cell density was computed as TCR beta template counts normalized to usable DNA estimated by amplifying housekeeping genes. The preseqR package was used to estimate richness by extrapolating to 400,000 templates for PBMC samples and to 120,000 templates for tissue samples. Clonality was taken to be one minus Pielou's evenness. Tissue-enriched TCRs were identified by differential abundance testing using productive amino-acid clonotypes, minimum total count 5 and alpha 0.1. Repertoire overlap between compartments was quantified with the Jaccard Index and Morisita Overlap Index. GLIPH grouped TCR beta CDR3s together with public tetramer-defined viral CDR3s, and a viral motif had to include at least three viral sequences and show V-gene enrichment. Drawn from immuneACCESS, this table holds only the in-frame rearrangements with V and J called that TCRdb kept. Clones are partly lost; checked studies trace under half to an unresolved V gene and leave the rest unexplained. V and J calls and clone size are copied from that table; D and trimming were computed from the DNA. This sample gives around 29,000 clones in total; more than 70% of them show up just once. 13% of the sample is taken by the ten largest.

At diagnosis, peripheral blood, uninvolved tumor-adjacent lung and tumor were collected and were preserved as a mix of fresh-frozen and FFPE material. Blood samples were analyzed as peripheral blood mononuclear cells for TCR repertoire profiling. Results the study describes overall, beyond this receptor: The highest T cell clonality was observed in uninvolved tumor-adjacent lung, where clonality exceeded that of tumor, suggesting that antigenic responses were more focused in uninvolved tumor-adjacent lung. Because multi-region sequencing of the tumors was not done, intratumor heterogeneity could not be ruled out. Longer overall survival was associated with higher T cell density in blood, whereas shorter survival was associated with higher clonality in adjacent lung. A median of roughly 58 of the top 100 tumor clones were detected in paired uninvolved adjacent lung, and some 28 of these tumor clones were also found among the top 100 clones of the paired uninvolved adjacent lung. Because the study design was exploratory, TCR variables were selected using unadjusted p-values without false-discovery rate correction.

The sequencing here drew on peripheral blood, taken before any cancer treatment. The clonotype originates from an older female donor with stage III squamous cell lung carcinoma.

The CDR3 region reads CASSLEGRVIRKETQYF. The bases read TGTGCCAGCAGCTTAGAAGGTAGAGTCATACGCAAAGAGACCCAGTACTTC. The rearrangement joined TRBV7-6 to TRBJ2-5; the D gene is not confidently resolved. Relative to germline, V is 1 base shorter and J is 3 bases shorter, with 18 bases between their ends. Spanning cysteine to phenylalanine, the CDR3 consists of 17 amino acids. Only the CDR3 region is kept as DNA, spanning 51 bases read in frame from base 1. CDR1 and CDR2 were assigned from the germline V gene as SGHVS and FNYEAQ.